This T cell receptor beta chain originates from a study of blood T cell repertoires in COVID-19. As for the study in general: Sites in the United States, Italy and Spain provided acute and convalescent COVID-19 samples.

This CDR3 has 15 amino acids. Trimming took off 5 bases at V and 6 bases at J, with 17 bases between the two ends. Germline-derived CDR1 and CDR2 are SGHNT and YENEEA. Enrolled through a virtual design, the participants were between 18 and 89 years of age and came from 24 US areas. In the 2 weeks before study entry, exposed participants met a COVID-19 case, which was PCR-confirmed or clinician-diagnosed. Produced via immunoSEQ multiplex PCR; TCRdb's table is partial and in-frame only. The data contain 430,000 or so clones, about 88% of them singletons. The V gene is TRBV11-3, the J gene TRBJ2-4; TRBD2 is a possible D gene (5 bases). Material: PBMCs or T cells enriched from blood (not recorded which). The receptor was isolated from a woman in her late teens or twenties who had been exposed to COVID-19. CDR3 amino acids: CASSPPGGSLNIQYF. The CDR3 nucleotides read TGTGCCAGCAGCCCTCCCGGTGGGAGTTTAAACATTCAGTACTTC.